These T cell receptor beta chains were read from a single sample in a study of T cell responses to AZD1222 COVID-19 vaccine. Repertoires were generated with immunoSEQ multiplex PCR, while TCRdb's copy carries only in-frame clones and drops some. The sample includes 90,000 to 150,000 clones, roughly nine tenths of them seen just once. Sequenced here: peripheral blood, sampled on day 0 of AZD1222 vaccination. All receptors come from an adult in good health. Both conserved end residues are part of each CDR3. The D gene is left open where the match is weak. For some rows the clone size is stated as once, few or many, or as a class when expanded; others skip it.

v_gene	d_gene	j_gene	abundance	CDR3nt	CDR3aa
TRBV7-2	-	TRBJ2-5	-	TGTGCCAGCAGCCCCTTCCGAGCGGGTAGAGAGACCCAGTACTTC	CASSPFRAGRETQYF
TRBV7-6	-	TRBJ1-3	-	TGTGCCAGCAGCTACGGCCCTAGCTCTGGAAACACCATATATTTT	CASSYGPSSGNTIYF
TRBV10-3	TRBD1	TRBJ2-7	-	TGTGCCATCAGGGGGACAGACACTTACGAGCAGTACTTC	CAIRGTDTYEQYF
TRBV5-5	-	TRBJ1-4	-	TGTGCCAGCAGCTTGGTTCAGGGAGGTAGAGAAAAACTGTTTTTT	CASSLVQGGREKLFF
TRBV6-5	-	TRBJ1-5	-	TGTGCCAGCAGTTACTCAGGGGGTGGCGGGCAGCCCCAGCATTTT	CASSYSGGGGQPQHF
TRBV6-5	-	TRBJ1-1	-	TGTGCCAGCCCCCCCGGGGTCACTGAAGCTTTCTTT	CASPPGVTEAFF
TRBV6-2/TRBV6-3	-	TRBJ2-1	-	TGTGCCAGCAGTCCCGCTGGGCAGTCTTACAATGAGCAGTTCTTC	CASSPAGQSYNEQFF
TRBV7-2	TRBD1	TRBJ1-2	-	TGTGCCAGCAGCCCCAAGTTGGGACAGACCTATGGCTACACCTTC	CASSPKLGQTYGYTF
TRBV28	-	TRBJ1-5	-	TGTGCCAGCAAAGGCAATCAGCCCCAGCATTTT	CASKGNQPQHF
TRBV28	-	TRBJ2-4	-	TGTGCCAGCAGTTTACAGGGGAAAAACATTCAGTACTTC	CASSLQGKNIQYF
TRBV2	-	TRBJ2-5	-	TGTGCCAGCAGTGCTCGGGTAGGGGAGACCCAGTACTTC	CASSARVGETQYF
TRBV7-3	-	TRBJ1-6	-	TGTGCCAGCAGCTTAAGAAGCGGGGATCTTTCACCCCTCCACTTT	CASSLRSGDLSPLHF
TRBV5-5	-	TRBJ2-3	-	TGTGCCAGCAGCTTGGAAGTCGTGGGGGGTCGGGGAGATACGCAGTATTTT	CASSLEVVGGRGDTQYF
TRBV5-1	TRBD1	TRBJ2-5	-	TGCGCCAGCAGCCCCTCCGGGACAGCCATCCAAGAGACCCAGTACTTC	CASSPSGTAIQETQYF
TRBV30	TRBD1	TRBJ1-2	-	TGTGCCTGGAGTCAGGGGGGCTTCTATGGCTACACCTTC	CAWSQGGFYGYTF
TRBV18	TRBD1	TRBJ1-2	once	TGTGCCAGCTCACTTGGACAGGAGGATAATGGCTACACCTTC	CASSLGQEDNGYTF
TRBV9	-	TRBJ1-2	-	TGTGCCAGCAGCGGACCCCTCAGAGGGTCTGAGGGCTACACCTTC	CASSGPLRGSEGYTF
TRBV9	TRBD2	TRBJ2-7	-	TGTGCCAGCAGCATAGCGGGTGAACAGACCTACGAGCAGTACTTC	CASSIAGEQTYEQYF
TRBV6-5	TRBD2	TRBJ2-7	-	TGTGCCAGCAGAAAACTAGCGGGGGAAAGTTACGAGCAGTACTTC	CASRKLAGESYEQYF
TRBV18	-	TRBJ2-3	-	TGTGCCAGCTCACCGCTATCCGGAGGCACAGATACGCAGTATTTT	CASSPLSGGTDTQYF
TRBV11-2	TRBD2	TRBJ2-4	-	TGTGCCAGCAGCTTAGGCGGACTAGCGGGGGGTAACATTCAGTACTTC	CASSLGGLAGGNIQYF
TRBV7-3	-	TRBJ1-1	-	TGTGCCAGCAGTCGAGGGGGGTACACTGAAGCTTTCTTT	CASSRGGYTEAFF
TRBV4-3	TRBD1	TRBJ2-5	-	TGCGCCAGCAGCCAGGGCCCGACAGGGAGCAAACAAGAGACCCAGTACTTC	CASSQGPTGSKQETQYF
TRBV7-2	-	TRBJ1-1	-	TGTGCCAGCAGCTCCTTGGGGGACTTGAACACTGAAGCTTTCTTT	CASSSLGDLNTEAFF
TRBV18	-	TRBJ1-3	-	TGTGCCAGCTCCCCGGTGGTGAGGGGACAAACCTCTGGAAACACCATATATTTT	CASSPVVRGQTSGNTIYF
TRBV28	TRBD1	TRBJ1-4	once	TGTGCCAGCAGCACAGGGGGCGCATCTGAAAAACTGTTTTTT	CASSTGGASEKLFF
TRBV9	TRBD1	TRBJ1-2	-	TGTGCCAGCAGCGAGGGTAAACAGGGGTCATATGGCTACACCTTC	CASSEGKQGSYGYTF
TRBV27	TRBD1	TRBJ1-4	-	TGTGCCAGCGGAAGGGACAGAGTTAATGAAAAACTGTTTTTT	CASGRDRVNEKLFF
TRBV10-3	TRBD1	TRBJ2-7	-	TGTGCCATCAGTGACCCGGGACAGGGGGCCTCCTACGAGCAGTACTTC	CAISDPGQGASYEQYF
TRBV9	TRBD1	TRBJ1-1	-	TGTGCCAGCAGCGCCACAGGGGTTACTGAAGCTTTCTTT	CASSATGVTEAFF
TRBV5-4	-	TRBJ2-5	few	TGTGCCAGCAGCTTGGCGGTCAGGGCAGAGACCCAGTACTTC	CASSLAVRAETQYF
TRBV3-1/TRBV3-2	TRBD1	TRBJ2-5	-	TGTGCCAGCAGCCAAGGACAGGGATTCCAAGAGACCCAGTACTTC	CASSQGQGFQETQYF
TRBV2	-	TRBJ2-5	-	TGTGCCAGCAGTGAAGCGCAGGGACCGGGTGGGACCCAGTACTTC	CASSEAQGPGGTQYF
TRBV5-6	-	TRBJ2-7	-	TGTGCCAGCAGCTTGGAACCGGCAGGGGCTTTCTCCTACGAGCAGTACTTC	CASSLEPAGAFSYEQYF
TRBV27	TRBD1	TRBJ2-7	-	TGTGCCAGCAGTTTACCCGGGACAGGGACCCACGAGCAGTACTTC	CASSLPGTGTHEQYF
TRBV6-2/TRBV6-3	-	TRBJ1-2	few	TGTGCCAGCAGTCCCCCCGGACCTGACTATGGCTACACCTTC	CASSPPGPDYGYTF
TRBV27	TRBD1	TRBJ2-7	-	TGTGCCAGCAGTTTAAAAGGCCAGGGGGCCTACGAGCAGTACTTC	CASSLKGQGAYEQYF
TRBV11-3	TRBD1	TRBJ2-7	few	TGTGCCAGCAGCCCATGGGACAGACCCTACGAGCAGTACTTC	CASSPWDRPYEQYF
TRBV19	TRBD1	TRBJ1-1	-	TGTGCCACCTGGACAGGGGAGGTATATACTGAAGCTTTCTTT	CATWTGEVYTEAFF
TRBV10-3	-	TRBJ1-1	-	TGTGCCATCAGTGGAGCGAACACTGAAGCTTTCTTT	CAISGANTEAFF
TRBV23-1	-	TRBJ1-1	-	TGCGCTGTGGGGCAACAGAACACTGAAGCTTTCTTT	CAVGQQNTEAFF
TRBV12-3/TRBV12-4	-	TRBJ1-1	-	TGTGCCAGCAGCTATGCCGGGAACACTGAAGCTTTCTTT	CASSYAGNTEAFF
TRBV6-5	-	TRBJ1-5	-	TGTGCCAGCAGTTACGGGCAGGCTAGCAATCAGCCCCAGCATTTT	CASSYGQASNQPQHF
TRBV30	-	TRBJ2-7	once	TGTGCCTGGAGTGTACGGGGGAGCTCCTACGAGCAGTACTTC	CAWSVRGSSYEQYF
TRBV5-4	TRBD2	TRBJ2-7	-	TGTGCCAGCAGCTTGCGGGGGGGCGACGGGCAGTACTTC	CASSLRGGDGQYF
TRBV6-2/TRBV6-3	-	TRBJ1-5	-	TGTGCCAGCAGTTACTCGAAAATCGGGGGAAGCAATCAGCCCCAGCATTTT	CASSYSKIGGSNQPQHF
TRBV6-5	TRBD1	TRBJ2-3	-	TGTGCCAGCAGTAAGACAGGGCCAGATACGCAGTATTTT	CASSKTGPDTQYF
TRBV10-3	TRBD1	TRBJ2-7	-	TGTGCCCTCGGGACAGATTTGTACGAGCAGTACTTC	CALGTDLYEQYF
TRBV6-5	TRBD1	TRBJ1-4	-	TGTGCCAGCAGTAAACAGGGGTTTGGTGAAAAACTGTTTTTT	CASSKQGFGEKLFF
TRBV30	-	TRBJ1-5	few	TGTGCCTGGAGCGATACAGCTACGAGACAGCCCCAGCATTTT	CAWSDTATRQPQHF
TRBV9	-	TRBJ1-1	-	TGTGCCAGCAGCGTAGGGTATGTCGGCACTGAAGCTTTCTTT	CASSVGYVGTEAFF
TRBV6-1	-	TRBJ2-4	-	TGTGCCAGCAGTGAAGTTTTAGTAGCCAAAAACATTCAGTACTTC	CASSEVLVAKNIQYF
TRBV14	-	TRBJ1-6	-	TGTGCCAGCAGCCAAGGTGCAGGGTGGAATTCACCCCTCCACTTT	CASSQGAGWNSPLHF
TRBV6-6	TRBD1	TRBJ1-5	few	TGTGCCAGCAGTTACGCACAGGGGGATTATCAGCCCCAGCATTTT	CASSYAQGDYQPQHF